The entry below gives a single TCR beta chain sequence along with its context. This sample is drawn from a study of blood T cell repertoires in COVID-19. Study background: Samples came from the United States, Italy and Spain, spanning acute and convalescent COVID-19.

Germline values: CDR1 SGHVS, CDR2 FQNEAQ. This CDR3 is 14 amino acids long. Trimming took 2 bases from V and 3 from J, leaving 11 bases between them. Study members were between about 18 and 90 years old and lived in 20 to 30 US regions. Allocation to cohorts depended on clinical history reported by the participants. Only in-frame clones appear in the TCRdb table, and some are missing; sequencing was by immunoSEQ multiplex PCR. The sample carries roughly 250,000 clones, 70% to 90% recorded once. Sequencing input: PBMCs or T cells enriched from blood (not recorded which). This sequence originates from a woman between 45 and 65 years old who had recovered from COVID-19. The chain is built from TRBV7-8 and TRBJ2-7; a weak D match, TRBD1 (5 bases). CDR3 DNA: TGTGCCAGCAGCTTACCAGGGTACGACTACGAGCAGTACTTC. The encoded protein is CASSLPGYDYEQYF.